The clone carrying this T cell receptor beta chain was observed a few times. The CDR3 is 16 amino acids. Germline V CDR1 and CDR2: LGHNA, YNFKEQ. Trimming stripped 1 base from V and 8 bases from J, with 15 bases between. This specimen belongs to a study of control samples from healthy donors and cancer patients. Sequencing used immunoSEQ multiplex PCR; TCRdb keeps in-frame clones, though not all of them. This sample has about 55,000 clones, with 95% to 96% found just once. The sequencing input was blood. The sequence derives from a woman aged 18-30 years in good health. The chain employs TRBV4-2 and TRBJ1-6; D remains ambiguous. Here the CDR3 DNA reads TGTGCCAGCAGCCAAGGAATGATATTTGCCGATTCACCCCTCCACTTT. Protein sequence: CASSQGMIFADSPLHF.